The table lists the clone carrying this TCR beta chain with a count of one. This sample is drawn from a study of technical replicates of blood from a handful of donors. Method: immunoSEQ multiplex PCR; TCRdb's copy keeps in-frame clones and lacks some. The top ten clones hold 0.2% to 0.3% of a sample with more than 65,000 clones, approximately 94% of them seen once. Germline-derived CDR1 and CDR2 are MNHNS and SASEGT. This CDR3 is 16 amino acids long. Trimming stripped 4 bases from V and 0 bases from J, with 12 bases between. The gene calls are TRBV6-1 and TRBJ1-4; no reliable D call. The TCR comes from a human donor in good health. The specimen sequenced was T cells isolated from PBMCs. CDR3 sequence: CASSGRTLATNEKLFF. In DNA form, the CDR3 reads TGTGCCAGCAGTGGCCGGACTCTCGCAACTAATGAAAAACTGTTTTTT.